The 14 T cell receptor beta chains in this list originate from one sample, sequenced in a study of vaccination and CD4 T cells after COVID-19. For these receptors, no antigen is known. Oncomine TCR Beta short-read sequencing was applied to DNA from cultured CD4+ T cells. From the PCR reads, TCRdb called clonotypes with MiXCR, one entry per CDR3 protein. Here the sample spans 10,000 to 15,000 distinct CDR3 sequences, about 45% being singletons. Treatment specified: roughly 10-day PBMC culture with coronavirus spike peptide pools or control peptides (ViraFEST assay). Sequencing was performed on CD4+ T cells from blood, cultured in vitro. The source is a human donor who had recovered from COVID-19.

In its sample, this clonotype ranks as large. The chain couples TRBV12-3 or TRBV12-4 to TRBJ1-2; D possibly corresponds to TRBD1 (6 bases). This CDR3 region has 14 residues. Trimming shortened V by 8 bases and J by 4 bases, and 17 bases separated the two germline ends. CDR3 sequence reads: CASHPGGGGYGYTF. DNA for the CDR3: TGTGCCAGCCACCCGGGGGGAGGGGGCTATGGCTACACCTTC.

The gene calls are TRBV6-1 and TRBJ1-5; D is perhaps TRBD1 (6 bases). CDR1 is MNHNS and CDR2 is SASEGT in the germline V gene. The length of the CDR3 is 14 residues. V was clipped by 6 bases and J by 3 bases, with 12 bases between them. This chain's CDR3 is CASRGAEDNQPQHF. The CDR3 nucleotides are TGTGCCAGCAGGGGGGCGGAGGACAATCAGCCCCAGCATTTT.

V is TRBV20-1 and J is TRBJ1-2; D might be TRBD1 (5 bases). The CDR3 loop spans 14 amino acids. From germline, CDR1 is DFQATT and CDR2 SNEGSKA (reference sequence). Trimming removed 7 bases from V and 2 bases from J, with 17 bases in between. The CDR3 loop is CSGTYMGGNYGYTF. The CDR3 region has the DNA TGCAGTGGGACATACATGGGTGGAAACTATGGCTACACCTTC.

The J gene is TRBJ2-4, the V gene TRBV6-5, with D perhaps TRBD2 (6 bases). V lost 2 bases to trimming and J lost 9 bases, with 11 bases between them. Germline V gene data show CDR1 as MNHEY and CDR2 as SVGAGI. The CDR3 is made up of 13 amino acids. The CDR3 bases are TGTGCCAGCAGTTACGACCGGCGGGGCATTCAGTACTTC. Protein product: CASSYDRRGIQYF.

This clonotype was seen only a few times. The chain recombines TRBV20-1 with TRBJ2-1, with TRBD2 matching over 12 bases. Germline assignment: CDR1 DFQATT and CDR2 SNEGSKA (reference sequence). Trimming at V came to 1 base and at J to 0 bases, leaving 4 bases not matched to a gene. The CDR3 has 17 amino acids. The chain's CDR3 is CSARGLAGVSSYNEQFF. The DNA of the CDR3 is TGCAGTGCTAGAGGACTAGCGGGGGTAAGCTCCTACAATGAGCAGTTCTTC.

The rearrangement uses TRBV2 and TRBJ2-3; the D is unclear. The V and J ends lost 6 bases and 2 bases respectively, with 12 bases between them. The CDR3 length is 14 residues. Germline V lookup: CDR1 SNHLY, CDR2 FYNNEI. CDR3 in DNA: TGTGCCAGCAGCCCTTGGAGCTCCACAGATACGCAGTATTTT. Its translation: CASSPWSSTDTQYF.

This clonotype appeared a few times. The chain couples TRBV7-8 to TRBJ2-1; tentatively, D is TRBD2 (6 bases). In germline, CDR1 is SGHVS, CDR2 FQNEAQ. This CDR3 contains 15 residues. Trimming took 5 bases from V and 5 from J, leaving 16 bases between them. The CDR3 loop is CASSVEGSGHNEQFF. CDR3 DNA sequence: TGTGCCAGCAGCGTAGAGGGTAGCGGACACAATGAGCAGTTCTTC.

V usage is TRBV7-9 and J usage is TRBJ1-6, with D possibly TRBD1 on 5 matching bases. The CDR3 runs 16 residues. V gave up 1 base and J gave up 1 base, with 8 bases separating them. Germline V gene data show CDR1 as SEHNR and CDR2 as FQNEAQ (reference sequence). CDR3 DNA sequence: TGTGCCAGCAGCTTAGGTCAGGGATCCTATAATTCACCCCTCCACTTT. Translating it yields CASSLGQGSYNSPLHF.

This clonotype was observed a single time. The chain couples TRBV29-1 to TRBJ1-1; 7 nucleotides align to TRBD1. V gave up 4 bases and J gave up 0 bases; unmatched junction bases: 2. Germline assignment: CDR1 SQVTM and CDR2 ANQGSEA. The length of the CDR3 is 13 residues. This CDR3 reads CSVVGQLNTEAFF. The CDR3 nucleotides are TGCAGCGTTGTGGGACAGCTGAACACTGAAGCTTTCTTT.

The chain joins TRBV7-3 to TRBJ2-5; weak D call: TRBD1 (6 bases). The germline CDR1 and CDR2 sequences are SGHTA and FQGTGA. The CDR3 runs to 15 residues. V was pared by 3 bases and J by 1 base, with 12 bases between. The CDR3 bases are TGTGCCAGCAGCTTCAGGGGCCAATCCCAAGAGACCCAGTACTTC. Its translation: CASSFRGQSQETQYF. Variable domain in full (rest from reference TRBV7-3 and TRBJ2-5): GAGVSQTPSNKVTEKGKYVELRCDPISGHTALYWYRQSLGQGPEFLIYFQGTGAADDSGLPNDRFFAVRPEGSVSTLKIQRTERGDSAVYLCASSFRGQSQETQYFGPGTRLLVL.

By frequency in the sample, this clonotype is medium-sized. In DNA, the CDR3 is TGCAGTGCTAGGATGACAGGGGATGTTGGCAATGAGCAGTTCTTC. Its translation: CSARMTGDVGNEQFF. The rearrangement uses TRBV20-1 and TRBJ2-1, with 8 positions matching TRBD1. Trimming removed 3 bases from V and 6 bases from J; junction bases left unmatched: 10. Germline-derived CDR1 and CDR2 are DFQATT and SNEGSKA (reference sequence). CDR3 size: 15 residues.

The chain employs TRBV20-1 and TRBJ1-4; D gene ambiguous. There are 14 residues in the CDR3. The germline CDR1 and CDR2 sequences are DFQATT and SNEGSKA (reference sequence). Trimming removed 0 bases from V and 4 bases from J, with 9 bases in between. Here the CDR3 reads CSAREDGDNEKLFF. The CDR3 DNA follows: TGCAGTGCTAGAGAGGACGGGGATAATGAAAAACTGTTTTTT.

The gene calls are TRBV27 and TRBJ2-1; TRBD2 agrees at 10 bases. The CDR3 is made up of 15 amino acids. Trimming at V came to 6 bases and at J to 6 bases, leaving 8 bases not matched to a gene. Germline V gene data show CDR1 as MNHEY and CDR2 as SMNVEV (reference sequence). The CDR3 bases are TGTGCCAGCAGGCCCCCCCTAGCGGGAGCCAATGAGCAGTTCTTC. Translating gives CASRPPLAGANEQFF.

The chain has TRBV24-1 and TRBJ1-5; D is ambiguous. The germline CDR1 and CDR2 sequences are KGHDR and SFDVKD. V shed 7 bases and J shed 4 bases, with 10 bases lying between them. This CDR3 has 13 amino acids. The CDR3 region is CATRSSLNQPQHF. CDR3 nucleotide sequence: TGTGCCACCAGGTCCAGTCTGAATCAGCCCCAGCATTTT.